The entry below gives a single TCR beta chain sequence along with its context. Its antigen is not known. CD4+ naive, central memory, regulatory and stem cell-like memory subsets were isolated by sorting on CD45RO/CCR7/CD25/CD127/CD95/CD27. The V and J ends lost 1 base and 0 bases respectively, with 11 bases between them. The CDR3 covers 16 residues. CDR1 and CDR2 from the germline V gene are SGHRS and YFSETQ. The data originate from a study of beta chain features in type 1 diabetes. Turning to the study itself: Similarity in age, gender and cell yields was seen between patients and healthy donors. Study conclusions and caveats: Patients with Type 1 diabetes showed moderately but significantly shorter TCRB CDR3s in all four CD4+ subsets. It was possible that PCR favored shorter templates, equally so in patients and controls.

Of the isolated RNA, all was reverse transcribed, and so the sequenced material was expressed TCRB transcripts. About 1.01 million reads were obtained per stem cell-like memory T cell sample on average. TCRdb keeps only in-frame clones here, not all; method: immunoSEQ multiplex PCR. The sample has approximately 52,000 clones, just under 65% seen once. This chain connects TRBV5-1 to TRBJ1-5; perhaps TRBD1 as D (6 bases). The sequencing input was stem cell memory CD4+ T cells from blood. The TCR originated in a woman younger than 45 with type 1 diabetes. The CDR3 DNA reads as TGCGCCAGCAGCTTGTCCCCAGGGGATAGCAATCAGCCCCAGCATTTT. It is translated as CASSLSPGDSNQPQHF.